This TCR beta chain is from a study of blood T cell repertoires in COVID-19. Study-wide context: The United States, Italy and Spain provided the acute and convalescent COVID-19 samples.

Original processing notes: Estimates of nucleated cell counts were drawn from the amplification of reference gene primers. Method: immunoSEQ multiplex PCR; TCRdb's copy keeps in-frame clones and lacks some. V and J calls plus clone size are reproduced from that table; the DNA served to infer D and trimming. The data hold under 200,000 clones, with approximately 90% observed a single time. The CDR3 has 16 residues. In germline, CDR1 is MNHEY, CDR2 SVGAGI. Deletions cut 2 bases from V and 1 base from J, with 14 bases between. This receptor was identified in a man in his fifties or sixties with acute or convalescent COVID-19. Specimen: peripheral blood. The J gene is TRBJ1-1, the V gene TRBV6-5; perhaps TRBD1 as D (6 bases). CDR3 region: CASSYPPGAGNTEAFF. The CDR3 bases are TGTGCCAGCAGTTACCCCCCAGGGGCTGGGAACACTGAAGCTTTCTTT.